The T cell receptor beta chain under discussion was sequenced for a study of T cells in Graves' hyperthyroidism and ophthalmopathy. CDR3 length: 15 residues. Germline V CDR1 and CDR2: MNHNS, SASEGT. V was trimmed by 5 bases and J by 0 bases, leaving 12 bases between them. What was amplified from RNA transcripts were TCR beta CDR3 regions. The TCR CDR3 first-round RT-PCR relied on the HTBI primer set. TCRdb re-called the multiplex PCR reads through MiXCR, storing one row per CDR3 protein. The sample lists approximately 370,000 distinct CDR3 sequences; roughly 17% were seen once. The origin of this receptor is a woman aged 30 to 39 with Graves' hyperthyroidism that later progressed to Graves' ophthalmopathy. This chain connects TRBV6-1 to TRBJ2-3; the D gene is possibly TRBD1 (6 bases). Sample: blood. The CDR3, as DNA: TGTGCCAGCAGTCCCGGACAGATAAGCACAGATACGCAGTATTTT. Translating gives CASSPGQISTDTQYF.